This T cell receptor (beta chain) was sequenced for a study of T-cell memory formation after mild COVID-19. In the study overall: There were largely donor-specific TCR clusters.

Each CDR3 protein gets one entry after TCRdb re-called the 5' RACE reads with MiXCR. The table includes some 270,000 distinct CDR3 sequences, just over 15% detected once. With V trimmed by 1 base and J by 2 bases, 5 bases remained unmatched. Germline CDR1 and CDR2: SGHDT and YYEEEE. There are 17 residues in the CDR3. The chain combines TRBV5-6 with TRBJ2-1; 11 bases are shared with TRBD2. The specimen was PBMCs or a T cell subset sorted from them (not recorded which). The sequence derives from an adult woman who had mild COVID-19 (a few samples of this study predate the infection). Cell type and time point are not known. The CDR3 region has the DNA TGTGCCAGCAGCTTGCGGCTAGCGGGGGGAACCTACAATGAGCAGTTCTTC. Residues: CASSLRLAGGTYNEQFF.